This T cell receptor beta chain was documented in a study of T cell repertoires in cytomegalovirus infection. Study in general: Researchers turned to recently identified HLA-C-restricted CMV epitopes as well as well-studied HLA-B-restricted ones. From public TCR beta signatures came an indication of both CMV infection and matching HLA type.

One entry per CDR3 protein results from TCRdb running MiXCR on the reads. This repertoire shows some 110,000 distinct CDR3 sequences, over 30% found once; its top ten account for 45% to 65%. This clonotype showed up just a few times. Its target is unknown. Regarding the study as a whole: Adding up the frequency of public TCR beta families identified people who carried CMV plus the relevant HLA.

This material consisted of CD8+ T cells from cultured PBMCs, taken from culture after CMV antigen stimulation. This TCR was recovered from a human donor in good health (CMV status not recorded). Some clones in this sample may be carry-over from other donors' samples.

The CDR3 DNA reads as TGTGCCAGCAGCTCGAAGGTGGGACTAACCTACGAGCAGTACTTC. It codes for CASSSKVGLTYEQYF. The chain combines TRBV7-2 with TRBJ2-7; 7 bases agree with TRBD2. There are 15 residues in the CDR3. V was pared by 4 bases and J by 2 bases, with 8 bases of the junction left unmatched. Germline V lookup: CDR1 SGHTA, CDR2 FQGNSA.